One sample yielded the 24 T cell receptor beta chains listed below, sequenced in a study of blood T cell repertoires in COVID-19. Assay: immunoSEQ multiplex PCR; the TCRdb copy retains only in-frame clones and omits some. The sample holds around 95,000 clones, approximately 80% seen once. Material: peripheral blood. All receptors derive from a man aged 45 to 65 with active or convalescent COVID-19.

The chain has TRBV3-1 (or the pseudogene TRBV3-2) and TRBJ1-1, with a possible D match to TRBD1 (6 bases). V shed 4 bases and J shed 11 bases, with 23 bases lying between them. Per germline, CDR1 LGHDT and CDR2 YNNKEL (reference sequence). The CDR3 runs to 15 residues. The DNA of the CDR3 is TGTGCCAGCAGCCCGAAGGCACAGGGTAGGTTTGAGGCTTTCTTT. This encodes CASSPKAQGRFEAFF.

V gene TRBV9 combines with J gene TRBJ1-2, with 8 bases lining up with TRBD1. The CDR3 length is 16 residues. The trim removed 4 bases at V and 1 base at J, leaving 9 bases unmatched. From germline, CDR1 is SGDLS and CDR2 YYNGEE. The CDR3 DNA follows: TGTGCCAGCAGCTCTCTGAGGACAGGGATTAACTATGGCTACACCTTC. This gives the protein CASSSLRTGINYGYTF.

This clone is a singleton in its sample. The chain uses TRBV9 and TRBJ1-1; tentatively, D is TRBD1 (5 bases). Trimming pared 3 bases from V and 6 bases from J, leaving 12 bases between. The CDR3 totals 13 residues. Germline V gives CDR1 SGDLS, CDR2 YYNGEE. In nucleotides, the CDR3 is TGTGCCAGCAGCGCCCCGGGGGGGGCTGAAGCTTTCTTT. Translation gives CASSAPGGAEAFF.

The V call is TRBV5-1, the J call TRBJ1-6, with 7 bases lining up with TRBD1. CDR1 is SGHRS and CDR2 is YFSETQ in the germline V gene. Trimming cost V 5 bases and J 7 bases; bases outside gene matches: 12. The CDR3 is made up of 16 amino acids. This chain's CDR3 is CASSQSGTAQNSPLHF. The CDR3 nucleotides read TGCGCCAGCAGTCAATCCGGGACAGCGCAAAATTCACCCCTCCACTTT.

This clone has a single count. The rearrangement joins TRBV21-1 to TRBJ2-7; the table assigns TRBD1, which was not confirmed against the DNA. TRBV21-1 is a listed pseudogene. CDR3 size: 14 residues. The DNA of the CDR3 is TGTGCCAGCAGCAAGCGGGACAGGGGGCACGAGCAGTACTTC. This sequence encodes CASSKRDRGHEQYF.

A few counts support this clone. The V call is TRBV10-2, the J call TRBJ1-1, with 8 bases identical to TRBD1. This CDR3 has 13 amino acids. J was trimmed by 7 bases and V by 10 bases; bases with no gene match: 11. Germline V lookup: CDR1 WSHSY, CDR2 SAAADI. As DNA, the CDR3 is TGCGCCAACCCGGACAGGGACTCTCTTGAAGCTTTCTTT. This encodes CANPDRDSLEAFF.

CDR3 sequence reads: CASRGTSGRAETQYF. The CDR3 coding sequence is TGTGCCAGCAGGGGAACTAGCGGGAGGGCCGAGACCCAGTACTTC. This chain links TRBV6-5 with TRBJ2-5; 13 positions match TRBD2. The V segment lost 6 bases and the J segment 5 bases; nucleotides outside the gene matches: 6. The CDR3 runs to 15 residues. Germline lookup yields CDR1 MNHEY and CDR2 SVGAGI.

The chain couples TRBV30 to TRBJ1-6; possible D gene TRBD1, 6 bases. V lost 2 bases and J lost 7, with 15 bases in between. The CDR3 has 15 residues. From germline, CDR1 is GTSNPN and CDR2 SVGIG (reference sequence). CDR3 in DNA: TGTGCCTGGAGTTCCTTACAGGGTGTAAATTCACCCCTCCACTTT. Translation gives CAWSSLQGVNSPLHF.

This clone was recorded once. The genes are TRBV11-3 and TRBJ2-2; D gene unclear. Germline V gives CDR1 SGHNT, CDR2 YENEEA. This CDR3 is built from 14 residues. V was cut by 1 base and J by 5 bases, with 8 bases left in between. DNA of the CDR3: TGTGCCAGCAGCTTAGCCGCTAGGACCGGGGAGCTGTTTTTT. It codes for CASSLAARTGELFF.

The sample holds one count of this clone. The gene calls are TRBV5-4 and TRBJ2-1, with 12 bases fitting TRBD2. The germline gives CDR1 SGHNT, CDR2 YYREEE (reference sequence). With 0 bases clipped from V and 8 bases from J, the junction kept 9 bases outside the gene matches. This CDR3 is 17 amino acids long. CDR3 nucleotides: TGTGCCAGCAGCTTGGCCTCTAGCGGGAGGGGGGATTATGAGCAGTTCTTC. Encoded protein: CASSLASSGRGDYEQFF.

The gene calls are TRBV11-3 and TRBJ2-7; perhaps TRBD1 as D (6 bases). V lost 0 bases, J lost 4 bases, and 13 bases lay in between. CDR1 SGHNT and CDR2 YENEEA come from the germline V gene. This CDR3 is built from 15 residues. The CDR3 DNA reads TGTGCCAGCAGCTTAGAGGGGGCCCCACTTTACGAGCAGTACTTC. It specifies CASSLEGAPLYEQYF.

The rearrangement joins TRBV6-5 to TRBJ2-7; 7 nucleotides line up with TRBD1. CDR3 size: 13 residues. The trim removed 5 bases at V and 6 bases at J, leaving 7 bases unmatched. Germline CDR1 reads MNHEY; CDR2 reads SVGAGI. The chain's CDR3 is CASSTDRSLEQYF. In nucleotides, the CDR3 is TGTGCCAGCAGTACGGACAGGTCCCTCGAGCAGTACTTC.

The chain couples TRBV3-1 (or the pseudogene TRBV3-2) to TRBJ1-2; no definite D call. V was clipped by 1 base and J by 5 bases, with 5 bases between them. CDR3 length equals 12 residues. Germline-derived CDR1 and CDR2 are LGHDT and YNNKEL (reference sequence). The CDR3 DNA sequence: TGTGCCAGCAGCCAAGTGCAGTATGGCTACACCTTC. This gives the protein CASSQVQYGYTF.

The chain couples TRBV11-3 to TRBJ2-1; tentative D call: TRBD2 (5 bases). The CDR3 length is 17 residues. Trimming stripped 5 bases from V and 0 bases from J, with 17 bases between. From germline, CDR1 is SGHNT and CDR2 YENEEA. CDR3 bases: TGTGCCAGCAGCCCCCGGCGGGCCCTTGGCTCCTACAATGAGCAGTTCTTC. This sequence encodes CASSPRRALGSYNEQFF.

V usage is TRBV12-3 or TRBV12-4 and J usage is TRBJ1-6; D is ambiguous. Trimming cost V 2 bases and J 10 bases, with 3 bases left between them. CDR3 length: 11 amino acids. CDR3 sequence (DNA): TGTGCCAGCAGTTTATCATCACCCCTCCACTTT. It is translated as CASSLSSPLHF.

This chain uses TRBV12-3 or TRBV12-4 with TRBJ1-1; 8 bases align to TRBD1. The CDR3 runs 13 residues. J lost 4 bases, V lost 6 bases, and 4 bases had no gene match. DNA of the CDR3: TGTGCCAGCAGGCCGACAGGGGCCACTGAAGCTTTCTTT. Amino acids: CASRPTGATEAFF.

V and J are TRBV11-3 and TRBJ1-4, with 8 bases that match TRBD1. This CDR3 has 15 residues. Germline trimming cut 5 bases from V and 6 bases from J; bases unmatched to any gene: 8. The germline V gene encodes CDR1 SGHNT and CDR2 YENEEA. The chain's CDR3 is CASSVGQVGHEKLFF. CDR3 nucleotides: TGTGCCAGCAGCGTGGGACAGGTGGGCCATGAAAAACTGTTTTTT. Full variable domain (remainder filled in from reference TRBV11-3 and TRBJ1-4): EAGVVQSPRYKIIEKKQPVAFWCNPISGHNTLYWYLQNLGQGPELLIRYENEEAVDDSQLPKDRFSAERLKGVDSTLKIQPAELGDSAVYLCASSVGQVGHEKLFFGSGTQLSVL.

V usage is TRBV19 and J usage is TRBJ1-2; D is ambiguous. There are 16 residues in the CDR3. V lost 7 bases, J lost 6 bases, and 24 bases lay in between. Germline V gene sequence: CDR1 LNHDA, CDR2 SQIVND (reference sequence). As DNA, the CDR3 is TGTGCCAGTATTTCGAACGTAGGAGGATTGGCGGATGGCTACACCTTC. Residues: CASISNVGGLADGYTF.

This chain connects TRBV27 to TRBJ2-1; D is perhaps TRBD2 (5 bases). CDR3 size: 14 residues. Between the trimmed V and J ends, which lost 7 bases and 8 bases, there was a span of 18 bases. Germline loops: CDR1 MNHEY, CDR2 SMNVEV (reference sequence). DNA of the CDR3: TGTGCCAGCAAATTACTAGTACCCCATGATGAGCAGTTCTTC. Its translation: CASKLLVPHDEQFF.

Worth noting for this clone: Relative to the germline gene, one junction end is altered; a read error may explain this. The chain couples TRBV2 to TRBJ1-2; D not certain. The CDR3 sequence is 12 residues long. Germline assignment: CDR1 SNHLY and CDR2 FYNNEI. CDR3 sequence (DNA): TGTGCCAGCTCCACAACCCGACCGGGATCAGGCTTC. Its protein product is CASSTTRPGSGF. Based on the CDR3 plus reference TRBV2 and TRBJ1-2, the full variable domain is EPEVTQTPSHQVTQMGQEVILRCVPISNHLYFYWYRQILGQKVEFLVSFYNNEISEKSEIFDDQFSVERPDGSNFTLKIRSTKLEDSAMYFCASSTTRPGSGFGSGTRLTVV.

V and J are TRBV12-3 or TRBV12-4 and TRBJ2-5; unclear D gene. The CDR3 length is 13 residues. Trimming left V 3 bases short and J 3 bases short, with 8 bases between. CDR3 sequence reads: CASSFQEKETQYF. In nucleotides, the CDR3 is TGTGCCAGCAGTTTTCAGGAAAAAGAGACCCAGTACTTC.

This clone was seen a few times. The chain links TRBV30 to TRBJ1-4; 8 bases are shared with TRBD1. Germline V lookup: CDR1 GTSNPN, CDR2 SVGIG (reference sequence). The CDR3 runs 15 residues. The J segment lost 7 bases and the V segment lost 3 bases, leaving 10 bases of the junction unmatched. The CDR3 DNA is TGTGCCTGGAGCCCCTTCCGGGACAGGAGTGAAAAACTGTTTTTT. This codes for CAWSPFRDRSEKLFF.

The chain has TRBV7-8 and TRBJ2-1; D is possibly TRBD2 (6 bases). The V gene lost 5 bases and the J gene lost 7 bases, with 15 bases spanning the gap. The CDR3 contains 14 residues. Germline values: CDR1 SGHVS, CDR2 FQNEAQ. This CDR3 reads CASSLTEGRNEQFF. The CDR3 DNA reads as TGTGCCAGCAGCCTGACGGAGGGCCGGAATGAGCAGTTCTTC.

The DNA of the CDR3 is TGTGCCAGCAGCCAAGAGGGGGGAGCCGGGGGAGCTTTCTTT. Translating gives CASSQEGGAGGAFF. The chain recombines TRBV3-1 (or the pseudogene TRBV3-2) with TRBJ1-1; perhaps TRBD1 as D (5 bases). There are 14 residues in the CDR3. Germline CDR1 reads LGHDT; CDR2 reads YNNKEL (reference sequence). With 0 bases removed from V and 10 bases from J, the gap between germline ends came to 15 bases.